This T cell receptor beta chain was documented in a study of T cells in localized non-small cell lung cancer. The repertoire was sequenced with immunoSEQ multiplex PCR; TCRdb's copy has only in-frame clones and lacks some. The data hold around 20,000 clones, with approximately 87% observed a single time. The receptor's source is a woman aged 40 to 75 with stage I lung adenocarcinoma. Specimen: peripheral blood, collected before any cancer treatment.

CDR3 loop: CASGKNSGANVLTF. CDR3 nucleotides: TGTGCCAGCGGTAAGAACTCTGGGGCCAACGTCCTGACTTTC. This sequence joins TRBV7-2 and TRBJ2-6; D gene uncertain. The CDR3 extends over 14 amino acids. CDR1 SGHTA and CDR2 FQGNSA come from the germline V gene. The V and J ends lost 8 bases and 0 bases respectively, with 8 bases between them.